The rows below give T cell receptor beta chains drawn from one sample of a study of tissue T cells after allogeneic stem cell transplantation. TCRdb's copy holds only in-frame clones and misses some; the assay was immunoSEQ multiplex PCR. Of fewer than 30,000 clones listed, around 67% were seen once; the top ten hold around 7.2%. Sequences were derived from tissue from the ileum, sampled at autopsy. These receptors all come from a female donor at least 60 years old with lung cancer. Both conserved end residues are part of each CDR3. Each record gives: V gene, clone size, D gene, J gene, CDR3 protein, CDR3 DNA. D genes are given only for firm matches. Clone size appears in some rows only: once, few, many, or a class for an expanded clone.

v_gene: TRBV12-5; abundance: NA; d_gene: NA; j_gene: TRBJ1-3; CDR3aa: CASGEQTVGNTIYF; CDR3nt: TGTGCTAGTGGTGAGCAGACAGTTGGAAACACCATATATTTT
v_gene: TRBV27; abundance: NA; d_gene: NA; j_gene: TRBJ1-1; CDR3aa: CASRVPGITEAFF; CDR3nt: TGTGCCAGCAGGGTGCCGGGGATCACTGAAGCTTTCTTT
v_gene: TRBV19; abundance: NA; d_gene: TRBD1; j_gene: TRBJ1-1; CDR3aa: CASIPTGGATEAFF; CDR3nt: TGTGCCAGTATCCCAACAGGGGGGGCCACTGAAGCTTTCTTT
v_gene: TRBV3-1/TRBV3-2; abundance: NA; d_gene: TRBD1; j_gene: TRBJ1-2; CDR3aa: CASSHEGQGYGYTF; CDR3nt: TGTGCCAGCAGCCATGAGGGACAGGGCTATGGCTACACCTTC
v_gene: TRBV6-5; abundance: few; d_gene: NA; j_gene: TRBJ1-5; CDR3aa: CASSYEGTPEAQPQHF; CDR3nt: TGTGCCAGCAGTTACGAAGGGACCCCTGAGGCCCAGCCCCAGCATTTT
v_gene: TRBV6-5; abundance: NA; d_gene: TRBD1; j_gene: TRBJ1-1; CDR3aa: CASRQGGLSEAFF; CDR3nt: TGTGCCAGCAGACAGGGGGGGCTTAGTGAAGCTTTCTTT
v_gene: TRBV6-5; abundance: few; d_gene: NA; j_gene: TRBJ1-1; CDR3aa: CASSLTGFTEAFF; CDR3nt: TGTGCCAGCAGTTTGACAGGATTCACTGAAGCTTTCTTT
v_gene: TRBV2; abundance: NA; d_gene: NA; j_gene: TRBJ1-5; CDR3aa: CASSDHHYSNQPQHF; CDR3nt: TGTGCCAGCAGTGATCACCATTATAGCAATCAGCCCCAGCATTTT
v_gene: TRBV4-1; abundance: NA; d_gene: TRBD1; j_gene: TRBJ1-6; CDR3aa: CASSQDPRQGYNSPLHF; CDR3nt: TGCGCCAGCAGCCAAGATCCGAGACAGGGCTATAATTCACCCCTCCACTTT
v_gene: TRBV6-1; abundance: few; d_gene: TRBD1; j_gene: TRBJ1-4; CDR3aa: CASSEPRQGGGEKLFF; CDR3nt: TGTGCCAGCAGTGAACCCCGACAGGGCGGGGGTGAAAAACTGTTTTTT
v_gene: TRBV9; abundance: NA; d_gene: NA; j_gene: TRBJ2-2; CDR3aa: CASNPDPNTGELFF; CDR3nt: TGTGCCAGCAACCCGGACCCGAACACCGGGGAGCTGTTTTTT
v_gene: TRBV7-6; abundance: NA; d_gene: TRBD1; j_gene: TRBJ2-5; CDR3aa: CASSPFNRGKTQYF; CDR3nt: TGTGCCAGCAGCCCCTTCAACAGGGGTAAGACCCAGTACTTC
v_gene: TRBV12-2; abundance: few; d_gene: NA; j_gene: TRBJ2-1; CDR3aa: CASRIGTCYNEQFF; CDR3nt: TGTGCAAGTCGCATCGGGACATGCTACAATGAGCAGTTCTTC
v_gene: TRBV6-5; abundance: NA; d_gene: NA; j_gene: TRBJ1-2; CDR3aa: CASSSGGGSYGYTF; CDR3nt: TGTGCCAGCAGCTCCGGAGGGGGAAGCTATGGCTACACCTTC
v_gene: TRBV7-9; abundance: few; d_gene: NA; j_gene: TRBJ1-4; CDR3aa: CASSLEGGLGNEKLFF; CDR3nt: TGTGCCAGCAGCTTAGAGGGCGGGCTCGGTAATGAAAAACTGTTTTTT
v_gene: TRBV20-1; abundance: once; d_gene: NA; j_gene: TRBJ2-3; CDR3aa: CSGAGTDTQYF; CDR3nt: TGCAGTGGCGCGGGCACAGATACGCAGTATTTT
v_gene: TRBV9; abundance: NA; d_gene: TRBD2; j_gene: TRBJ2-1; CDR3aa: CASSVSFGAGVGQAYNEQFF; CDR3nt: TGTGCCAGCAGCGTTTCTTTCGGAGCGGGAGTCGGGCAAGCCTACAATGAGCAGTTCTTC
v_gene: TRBV25-1; abundance: NA; d_gene: TRBD1; j_gene: TRBJ1-6; CDR3aa: CASSPDEGAKSPLHF; CDR3nt: TGTGCCAGCAGTCCGGACGAGGGGGCAAAATCACCCCTCCACTTT
v_gene: TRBV19; abundance: NA; d_gene: TRBD2; j_gene: TRBJ2-2; CDR3aa: CASSPNVAGDDGELFF; CDR3nt: TGTGCCAGTAGCCCTAACGTAGCGGGAGATGACGGGGAGCTGTTTTTT
v_gene: TRBV19; abundance: NA; d_gene: TRBD1; j_gene: TRBJ2-3; CDR3aa: CASSRDRAGTDTQYF; CDR3nt: TGTGCCAGTAGCCGGGACAGGGCGGGGACAGATACGCAGTATTTT
v_gene: TRBV27; abundance: NA; d_gene: NA; j_gene: TRBJ2-6; CDR3aa: CASSFRPLVSGANVLTF; CDR3nt: TGTGCCAGCAGTTTTAGACCGTTAGTGTCTGGGGCCAACGTCCTGACTTTC
v_gene: TRBV27; abundance: NA; d_gene: NA; j_gene: TRBJ2-6; CDR3aa: CASRRYSSSGANVLTF; CDR3nt: TGTGCCAGCAGACGTTACAGCAGCTCTGGGGCCAACGTCCTGACTTTC
v_gene: TRBV7-2; abundance: NA; d_gene: NA; j_gene: TRBJ2-5; CDR3aa: CASSLGPRETQYF; CDR3nt: TGTGCCAGCAGCCTCGGGCCAAGAGAGACCCAGTACTTC
v_gene: TRBV27; abundance: NA; d_gene: NA; j_gene: TRBJ1-6; CDR3aa: CASSTPLLAGNNSPLHF; CDR3nt: TGTGCCAGCAGTACCCCCTTATTGGCCGGAAATAATTCACCCCTCCACTTT
v_gene: TRBV18; abundance: NA; d_gene: TRBD2; j_gene: TRBJ2-7; CDR3aa: CASSPQREPNEQYF; CDR3nt: TGTGCCAGCTCACCACAGCGGGAGCCCAACGAGCAGTACTTC
v_gene: TRBV19; abundance: NA; d_gene: TRBD2; j_gene: TRBJ2-7; CDR3aa: CASSIQAGARYEQYF; CDR3nt: TGTGCCAGTTCGATTCAAGCGGGAGCTAGGTACGAGCAGTACTTC
v_gene: TRBV20-1; abundance: NA; d_gene: NA; j_gene: TRBJ2-7; CDR3aa: CSAREVGEQYF; CDR3nt: TGCAGTGCTAGAGAGGTCGGCGAGCAGTACTTC
v_gene: TRBV19; abundance: NA; d_gene: NA; j_gene: TRBJ2-1; CDR3aa: CASRGLSGDEQFF; CDR3nt: TGTGCCAGTAGGGGACTATCAGGGGATGAGCAGTTCTTC
v_gene: TRBV20-1; abundance: NA; d_gene: TRBD1; j_gene: TRBJ2-4; CDR3aa: CSAGQGNLGYF; CDR3nt: TGCAGTGCCGGACAGGGGAACCTAGGCTACTTC
v_gene: TRBV10-1; abundance: few; d_gene: NA; j_gene: TRBJ1-5; CDR3aa: CASMGFLGPQHF; CDR3nt: TGCGCCAGCATGGGGTTTTTGGGGCCCCAGCATTTT
v_gene: TRBV10-2; abundance: NA; d_gene: NA; j_gene: TRBJ1-5; CDR3aa: CASSSGEDNQPQHF; CDR3nt: TGCGCCAGCAGTTCGGGGGAGGACAATCAGCCCCAGCATTTT
v_gene: TRBV6-5; abundance: medium-sized; d_gene: TRBD1; j_gene: TRBJ2-7; CDR3aa: CASSYSGQGAYEQYF; CDR3nt: TGTGCCAGCAGTTACTCCGGGCAGGGGGCGTACGAGCAGTACTTC
v_gene: TRBV4-3; abundance: NA; d_gene: TRBD2; j_gene: TRBJ2-3; CDR3aa: CASSQGTSGRVGGTQYF; CDR3nt: TGCGCCAGCAGCCAAGGGACTAGCGGGAGGGTGGGTGGTACGCAGTATTTT
v_gene: TRBV7-3; abundance: NA; d_gene: NA; j_gene: TRBJ2-1; CDR3aa: CASSQTGGNEQFF; CDR3nt: TGTGCCAGCAGCCAAACCGGGGGCAATGAGCAGTTCTTC
v_gene: TRBV10-3; abundance: NA; d_gene: TRBD1; j_gene: TRBJ1-5; CDR3aa: CAISELGTDQPQHF; CDR3nt: TGTGCCATCAGTGAGTTAGGGACAGATCAGCCCCAGCATTTT
v_gene: TRBV5-6; abundance: NA; d_gene: NA; j_gene: TRBJ2-5; CDR3aa: CASSLSPFGTQYF; CDR3nt: TGTGCCAGCAGCCTCTCCCCCTTCGGGACCCAGTACTTC
v_gene: TRBV6-5; abundance: NA; d_gene: NA; j_gene: TRBJ2-7; CDR3aa: CASTALREQYF; CDR3nt: TGTGCCAGCACGGCCCTACGAGAGCAGTACTTC
v_gene: TRBV15; abundance: NA; d_gene: NA; j_gene: TRBJ1-2; CDR3aa: CATSRPRRYTDNYGYTF; CDR3nt: TGTGCCACCAGCAGGCCTAGACGATATACAGATAACTATGGCTACACCTTC
v_gene: TRBV12-5; abundance: NA; d_gene: NA; j_gene: TRBJ2-3; CDR3aa: CASGLGTAEWTNTQYF; CDR3nt: TGTGCTAGTGGTTTGGGTACGGCGGAGTGGACGAATACGCAGTATTTT
v_gene: TRBV11-2; abundance: NA; d_gene: NA; j_gene: TRBJ1-2; CDR3aa: CASSPGRAFGYTF; CDR3nt: TGTGCCAGCAGCCCAGGTAGGGCATTCGGCTACACCTTC
v_gene: TRBV30; abundance: NA; d_gene: NA; j_gene: TRBJ1-5; CDR3aa: CAWSSQDMRYSNQPQHF; CDR3nt: TGTGCCTGGAGTTCTCAGGACATGAGGTATAGCAATCAGCCCCAGCATTTT
v_gene: TRBV12-3/TRBV12-4; abundance: NA; d_gene: TRBD2; j_gene: TRBJ2-5; CDR3aa: CASSPGGNQYF; CDR3nt: TGTGCCAGCAGTCCGGGAGGGAACCAGTACTTC
v_gene: TRBV3-1/TRBV3-2; abundance: NA; d_gene: NA; j_gene: TRBJ2-3; CDR3aa: CASSQAATQYF; CDR3nt: TGTGCCAGCAGCCAAGCGGCCACGCAGTATTTT
v_gene: TRBV18; abundance: NA; d_gene: TRBD2; j_gene: TRBJ2-1; CDR3aa: CASSPRSGGSGKEQFF; CDR3nt: TGTGCCAGCTCACCTAGGAGCGGGGGGAGCGGGAAGGAGCAGTTCTTC
v_gene: TRBV2; abundance: NA; d_gene: TRBD2; j_gene: TRBJ2-6; CDR3aa: CASRRGLNPSGANVLTF; CDR3nt: TGTGCCAGCAGGCGGGGGTTAAATCCCTCTGGGGCCAACGTCCTGACTTTC
v_gene: TRBV20-1; abundance: NA; d_gene: NA; j_gene: TRBJ1-1; CDR3aa: CSALGNTEAFF; CDR3nt: TGCAGTGCCCTCGGCAACACTGAAGCTTTCTTT
v_gene: TRBV3-1/TRBV3-2; abundance: NA; d_gene: NA; j_gene: TRBJ2-3; CDR3aa: CASSQATNTDTQYF; CDR3nt: TGTGCCAGCAGCCAAGCCACTAACACAGATACGCAGTATTTT
v_gene: TRBV6-5; abundance: medium-sized; d_gene: TRBD2; j_gene: TRBJ2-7; CDR3aa: CASSYGASGSHEQYF; CDR3nt: TGTGCCAGCAGTTACGGGGCTAGCGGGAGCCACGAGCAGTACTTC
v_gene: TRBV9; abundance: few; d_gene: NA; j_gene: TRBJ1-5; CDR3aa: CASSVGATAASNQPQHF; CDR3nt: TGTGCCAGCAGCGTAGGGGCAACCGCCGCTAGCAATCAGCCCCAGCATTTT
v_gene: TRBV2; abundance: NA; d_gene: TRBD1; j_gene: TRBJ1-2; CDR3aa: CASSPGTGGGGYTF; CDR3nt: TGTGCCAGCAGTCCCGGGACAGGGGGAGGAGGCTACACCTTC
v_gene: TRBV6-5; abundance: NA; d_gene: TRBD1; j_gene: TRBJ1-5; CDR3aa: CASRNRGGHNQPQHF; CDR3nt: TGTGCCAGCCGGAACAGGGGAGGGCACAATCAGCCCCAGCATTTT
v_gene: TRBV28; abundance: NA; d_gene: NA; j_gene: TRBJ1-6; CDR3aa: CASRPPSGGNSPLHF; CDR3nt: TGTGCCAGCAGACCCCCTAGCGGAGGGAATTCACCCCTCCACTTT
v_gene: TRBV6-5; abundance: NA; d_gene: TRBD1; j_gene: TRBJ1-2; CDR3aa: CASRDRGGAGYGYTF; CDR3nt: TGTGCCAGCAGAGATCGAGGGGGCGCGGGCTATGGCTACACCTTC
v_gene: TRBV5-1; abundance: NA; d_gene: TRBD1; j_gene: TRBJ1-1; CDR3aa: CASRPSTGRATEAFF; CDR3nt: TGCGCCAGCAGGCCTTCGACAGGGCGGGCCACTGAAGCTTTCTTT